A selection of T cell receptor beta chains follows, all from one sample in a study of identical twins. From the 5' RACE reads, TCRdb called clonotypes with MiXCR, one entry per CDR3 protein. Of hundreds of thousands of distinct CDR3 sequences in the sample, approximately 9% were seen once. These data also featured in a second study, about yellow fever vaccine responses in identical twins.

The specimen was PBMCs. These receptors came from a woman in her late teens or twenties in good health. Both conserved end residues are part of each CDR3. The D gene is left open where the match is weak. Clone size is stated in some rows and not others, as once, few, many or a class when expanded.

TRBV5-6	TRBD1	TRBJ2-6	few	TGTGCCAGCAGCTTGTTTACAGGGGTACTCTCTGGGGCCAACGTCCTGACTTTC	CASSLFTGVLSGANVLTF
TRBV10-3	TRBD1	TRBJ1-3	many	TGTGCCATCAGACCGGGACAGGGGAACACCATATATTTT	CAIRPGQGNTIYF
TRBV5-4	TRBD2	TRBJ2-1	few	TGTGCCAGCAGCTGGACTAGGGACAATGAGCAGTTCTTC	CASSWTRDNEQFF
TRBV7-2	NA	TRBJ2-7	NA	TGTGCCAGCAGCTTCTTACAGGCTTCCTACGAGCAGTACTTC	CASSFLQASYEQYF
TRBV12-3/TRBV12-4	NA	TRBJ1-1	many	TGTGCCAGCAGTTTAGCCGCATACACTGAAGCTTTCTTT	CASSLAAYTEAFF
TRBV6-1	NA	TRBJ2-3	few	TGTGCCAGCAGGGGGGCGGTGATGGGGAATACGCAGTATTTT	CASRGAVMGNTQYF
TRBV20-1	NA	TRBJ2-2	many	TGCAGTGCTAGGCCCCTTCGCGATTACACCGGGGAGCTGTTTTTT	CSARPLRDYTGELFF
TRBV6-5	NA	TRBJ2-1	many	TGTGCCAGCACCCGGAACAATGAGCAGTTCTTC	CASTRNNEQFF
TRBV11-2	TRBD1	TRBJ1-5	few	TGTGCCAGCAATTCAGGGGGTCCGAATCAGCCCCAGCATTTT	CASNSGGPNQPQHF
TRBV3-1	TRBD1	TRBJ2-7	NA	TGTGCCAGCAGCTCTCGGGGCCGGACAGGGGCCGAGCAGTACTTC	CASSSRGRTGAEQYF
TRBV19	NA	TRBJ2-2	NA	TGTGCCAGTAGTGCGGACACAGGGTACGACGGGGAGCTGTTTTTT	CASSADTGYDGELFF
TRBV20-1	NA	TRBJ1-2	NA	TGCAGTGCTAGAGTAAGTCCTGCTAACTATGGCTACACCTTC	CSARVSPANYGYTF
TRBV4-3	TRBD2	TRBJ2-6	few	TGCGCCAGCAGCCCCGCTACGACGGGAGGTCTCCATGGGGCCAACGTCCTGACTTTC	CASSPATTGGLHGANVLTF
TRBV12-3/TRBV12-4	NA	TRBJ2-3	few	TGTGCCAGCAGTTCTAGCGAACTCACAGATACGCAGTATTTT	CASSSSELTDTQYF
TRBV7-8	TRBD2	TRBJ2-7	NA	TGTGCCAGCACCTTTACCTCGGGGGGGCGCGTCGGGAATTACGAGCAGTACTTC	CASTFTSGGRVGNYEQYF
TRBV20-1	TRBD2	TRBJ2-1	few	TGCAGTGCGCCCCCAGCGGGAGGAGTTAACAATGAGCAGTTCTTC	CSAPPAGGVNNEQFF
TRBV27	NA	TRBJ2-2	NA	TGTGCCAGCAGTTTATTAGGGGGTCTTAACACCGGGGAGCTGTTTTTT	CASSLLGGLNTGELFF
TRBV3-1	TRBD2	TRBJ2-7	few	TGTGCCAGCAGCCAAGGGTCCTTAGCGGGGGCCCCCACCTACGAGCAGTACTTC	CASSQGSLAGAPTYEQYF
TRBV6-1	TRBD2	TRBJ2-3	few	TGTGCCAGCAGCCCTAGCGGGGGGGGGTCAGATACGCAGTATTTT	CASSPSGGGSDTQYF
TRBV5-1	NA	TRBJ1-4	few	TGCGCCAGCAGCTTGTTGGGGGAAGAAAAACTGTTTTTT	CASSLLGEEKLFF
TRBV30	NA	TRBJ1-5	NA	TGTGCCTGGAGTGTAAACAATCAGCCCCAGCATTTT	CAWSVNNQPQHF
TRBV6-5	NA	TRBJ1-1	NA	TGTGCCAGCAGTTACCCCCGGTATGGTAAGGGGACTGAAGATTTCTTT	CASSYPRYGKGTEDFF
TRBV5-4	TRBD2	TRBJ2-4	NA	TGTGCCAGCAGCTCGGGACTAGTAGGCAAAAACATTCAGTACTTC	CASSSGLVGKNIQYF
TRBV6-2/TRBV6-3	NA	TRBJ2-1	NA	TGTGCCAGCAGTTACTCGATAGCAGGGTTCTACAATGAGCAGTTCTTC	CASSYSIAGFYNEQFF
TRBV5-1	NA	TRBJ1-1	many	TGCGCCAGCAGCCTCGGGTCTGAAGCTTTCTTT	CASSLGSEAFF
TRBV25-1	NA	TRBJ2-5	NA	TGTGCCAGCAGTTCCCTTAACTCAAAAGAGACCCAGTACTTC	CASSSLNSKETQYF
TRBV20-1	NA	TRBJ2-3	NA	TGCAGTGCTAGGGGGGGATCGCGGGGCAGCACAGATACGCAGTATTTT	CSARGGSRGSTDTQYF
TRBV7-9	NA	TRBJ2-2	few	TGTGCCAGCAGCTTGTACAGGACGAACACCGGGGAGCTGTTTTTT	CASSLYRTNTGELFF
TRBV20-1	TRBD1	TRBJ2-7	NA	TGCAGTGCTCCCGGACAGGGTTTATTGGAGCAGTACTTC	CSAPGQGLLEQYF
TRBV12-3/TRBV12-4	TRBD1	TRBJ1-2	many	TGTGCCAGCAGAAGACAGGGGAACTATGGCTACACCTTC	CASRRQGNYGYTF
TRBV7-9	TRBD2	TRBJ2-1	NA	TGTGCCAGCAGCTTTAAGGGACTACACTACAATGAGCAGTTCTTC	CASSFKGLHYNEQFF
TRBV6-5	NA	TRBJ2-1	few	TGTGCCAGCAGTTACAAAGGGGTAGACCTCCTAAACAATGAGCAGTTCTTC	CASSYKGVDLLNNEQFF
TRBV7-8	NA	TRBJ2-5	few	TGTGCCAGCAGCTTAAGGACCCCCGGACGGGAGACCCAGTACTTC	CASSLRTPGRETQYF
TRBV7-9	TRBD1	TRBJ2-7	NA	TGTGCCAGCAGCCCCCCGGACAGGGCTCTCGAGCAGTACTTC	CASSPPDRALEQYF
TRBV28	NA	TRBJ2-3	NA	TGTGCCAGCAGCCTCCCAAATCCGCATACGCAGTATTTT	CASSLPNPHTQYF
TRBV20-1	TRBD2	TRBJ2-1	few	TGCAGTGCTAGAGGGGGACTACTAGCGGGACCTAATGAGCAGTTCTTC	CSARGGLLAGPNEQFF
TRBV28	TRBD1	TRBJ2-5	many	TGTGCCAGCAGTTTACCGGGACAGGGTGAGGAGACCCAGTACTTC	CASSLPGQGEETQYF
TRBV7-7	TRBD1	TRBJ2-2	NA	TGTGCTAGCAGTCCTTTCACCGGGACAGGGGGTGCCGGGGAGCTGTTTTTT	CASSPFTGTGGAGELFF
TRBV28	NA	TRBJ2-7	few	TGTGCCAGCAGGGAACCTAGTACGTTCGAGCAGTACTTC	CASREPSTFEQYF
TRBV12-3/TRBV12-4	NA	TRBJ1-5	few	TGTGCCAGCAGGGGGTTGGGGACGGCACATAGCAATCAGCCCCAGCATTTT	CASRGLGTAHSNQPQHF
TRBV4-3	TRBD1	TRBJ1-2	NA	TGCGCCAGCAGCCACTGGGGACAGACTAACTATGGCTACACCTTC	CASSHWGQTNYGYTF
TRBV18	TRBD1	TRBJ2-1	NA	TGTGCCAGCTCACCACAGCTTTCCACGGGACAGGGTATGAATGAGCAGTTCTTC	CASSPQLSTGQGMNEQFF
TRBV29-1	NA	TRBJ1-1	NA	TGCAGCGTACGACGGCAGAACACTGAAGCTTTCTTT	CSVRRQNTEAFF
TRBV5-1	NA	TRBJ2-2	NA	TGCGCCAGCAGCCCGGGGGAAAAGGGCACCGGGGAGCTGTTTTTT	CASSPGEKGTGELFF
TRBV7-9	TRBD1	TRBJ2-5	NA	TGTGCCAGCAGCCCGGGACAGGGGACGAGGGAGACCCAGTACTTC	CASSPGQGTRETQYF
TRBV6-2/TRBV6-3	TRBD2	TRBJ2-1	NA	TGTGCCAGCAGTTACTCGATGGGGCTAGCGGGAAGCAATGAGCAGTTCTTC	CASSYSMGLAGSNEQFF
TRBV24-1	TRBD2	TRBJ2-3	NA	TGTGCCACCAGTGATCTAGGGACTAGCGGGGACGGGGATACGCAGTATTTT	CATSDLGTSGDGDTQYF
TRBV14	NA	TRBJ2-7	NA	TGTGCCAGCAGCCAAGATAAGCCAGGGAAGACGTACGAGCAGTACTTC	CASSQDKPGKTYEQYF
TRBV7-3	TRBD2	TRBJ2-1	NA	TGTGCCAGCAGCTTGGGGGTAGCGGGGGGGCCGGGCAATGAGCAGTTCTTC	CASSLGVAGGPGNEQFF
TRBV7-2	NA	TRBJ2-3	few	TGTGCCAGCAGCTACCCCTACACAGATACGCAGTATTTT	CASSYPYTDTQYF
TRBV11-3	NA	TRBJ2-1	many	TGTGCCAGGGGGGTAGGGGGCTCCTACAATGAGCAGTTCTTC	CARGVGGSYNEQFF
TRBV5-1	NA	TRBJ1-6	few	TGCGCCAGCAGCGAGGGACACGTCTCTCAATATAATTCACCCCTCCACTTT	CASSEGHVSQYNSPLHF
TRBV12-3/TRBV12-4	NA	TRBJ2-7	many	TGTGCCAGCAGTCCTGGACAGTACGAGCAGTACTTC	CASSPGQYEQYF